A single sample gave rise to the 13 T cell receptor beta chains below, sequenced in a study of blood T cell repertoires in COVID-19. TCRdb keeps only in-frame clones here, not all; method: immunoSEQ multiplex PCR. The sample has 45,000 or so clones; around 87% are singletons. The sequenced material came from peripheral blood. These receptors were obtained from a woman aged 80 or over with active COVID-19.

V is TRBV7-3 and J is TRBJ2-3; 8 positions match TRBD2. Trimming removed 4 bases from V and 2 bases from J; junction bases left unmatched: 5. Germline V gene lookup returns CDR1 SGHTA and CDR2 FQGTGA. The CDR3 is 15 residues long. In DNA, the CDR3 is TGTGCCAGCAGCTCTCGTAGCGGGGACACAGATACGCAGTATTTT. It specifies CASSSRSGDTDTQYF.

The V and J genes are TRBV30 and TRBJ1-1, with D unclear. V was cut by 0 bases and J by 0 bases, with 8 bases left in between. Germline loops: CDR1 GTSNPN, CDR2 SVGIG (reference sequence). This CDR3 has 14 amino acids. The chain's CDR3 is CAWSVHRMNTEAFF. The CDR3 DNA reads TGTGCCTGGAGTGTACATCGTATGAACACTGAAGCTTTCTTT.

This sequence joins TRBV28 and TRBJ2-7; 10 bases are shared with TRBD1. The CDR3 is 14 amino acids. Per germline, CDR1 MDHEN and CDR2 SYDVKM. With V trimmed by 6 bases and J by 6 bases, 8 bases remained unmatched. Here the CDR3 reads CASSAGTGVAEQYF. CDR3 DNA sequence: TGTGCCAGCAGCGCCGGGACAGGGGTGGCCGAGCAGTACTTC.

The CDR3 nucleotides are TGTGCCAGCAGCCGGGGGCTAGAGAACACTGAAGCTTTCTTT. This translates into CASSRGLENTEAFF. The chain carries TRBV14 and TRBJ1-1, with a weak D call TRBD1 (6 bases). V was cut by 4 bases and J by 1 base, with 10 bases left in between. The CDR3 covers 14 residues. Germline V gene data show CDR1 as SGHDN and CDR2 as FVKESK. The full variable domain, completed using reference TRBV14 and TRBJ1-1, is EAGVTQFPSHSVIEKGQTVTLRCDPISGHDNLYWYRRVMGKEIKFLLHFVKESKQDESGMPNNRFLAERTGGTYSTLKVQPAELEDSGVYFCASSRGLENTEAFFGQGTRLTVV.

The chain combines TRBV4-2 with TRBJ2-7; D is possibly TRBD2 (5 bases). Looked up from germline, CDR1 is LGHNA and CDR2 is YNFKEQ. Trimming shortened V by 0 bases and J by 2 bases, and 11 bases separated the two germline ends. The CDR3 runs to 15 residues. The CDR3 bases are TGTGCCAGCAGCCAAGATTTGACTAAACCCTACGAGCAGTACTTC. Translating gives CASSQDLTKPYEQYF.

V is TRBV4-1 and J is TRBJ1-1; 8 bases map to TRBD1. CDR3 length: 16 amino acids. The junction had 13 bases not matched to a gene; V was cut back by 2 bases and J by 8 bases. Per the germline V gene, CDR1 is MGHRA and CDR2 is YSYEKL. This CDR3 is CASSQPLPGTGQEAFF. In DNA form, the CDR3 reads TGCGCCAGCAGCCAACCCCTCCCCGGGACAGGACAAGAAGCTTTCTTT.

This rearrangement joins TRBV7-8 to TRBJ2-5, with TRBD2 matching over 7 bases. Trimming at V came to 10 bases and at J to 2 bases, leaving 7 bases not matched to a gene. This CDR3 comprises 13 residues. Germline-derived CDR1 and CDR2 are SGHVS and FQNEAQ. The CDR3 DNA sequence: TGTGCCATCTCGAGCGGGGTGCAAGAGACCCAGTACTTC. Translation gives CAISSGVQETQYF.

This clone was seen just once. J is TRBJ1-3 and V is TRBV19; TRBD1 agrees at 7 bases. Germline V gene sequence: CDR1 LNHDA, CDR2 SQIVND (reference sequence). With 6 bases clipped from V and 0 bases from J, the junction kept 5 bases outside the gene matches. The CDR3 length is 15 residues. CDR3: CASRDRRASGNTIYF. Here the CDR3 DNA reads TGTGCCAGTAGGGACAGGCGGGCCTCTGGAAACACCATATATTTT.

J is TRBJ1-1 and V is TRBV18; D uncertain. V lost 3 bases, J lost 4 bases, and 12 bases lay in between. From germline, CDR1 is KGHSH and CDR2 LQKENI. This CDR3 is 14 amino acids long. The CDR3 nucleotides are TGTGCCAGCTCACCTCTCGGGGTCGTCACTGAAGCTTTCTTT. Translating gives CASSPLGVVTEAFF.

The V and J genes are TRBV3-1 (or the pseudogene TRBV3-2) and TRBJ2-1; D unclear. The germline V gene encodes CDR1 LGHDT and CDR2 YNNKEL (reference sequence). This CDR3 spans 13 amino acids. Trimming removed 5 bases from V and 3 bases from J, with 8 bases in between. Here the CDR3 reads CASSYPGYNEQFF. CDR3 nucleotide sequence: TGTGCCAGCAGCTATCCGGGCTACAATGAGCAGTTCTTC.

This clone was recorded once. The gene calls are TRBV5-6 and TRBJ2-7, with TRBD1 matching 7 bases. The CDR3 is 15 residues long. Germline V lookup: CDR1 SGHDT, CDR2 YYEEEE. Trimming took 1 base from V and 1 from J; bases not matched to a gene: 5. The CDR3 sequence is CASSLNGQASYEQYF. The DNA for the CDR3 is TGTGCCAGCAGCTTGAACGGACAGGCGTCCTACGAGCAGTACTTC. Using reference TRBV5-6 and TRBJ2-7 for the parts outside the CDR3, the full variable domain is DAGVTQSPTHLIKTRGQQVTLRCSPKSGHDTVSWYQQALGQGPQFIFQYYEEEERQRGNFPDRFSGHQFPNYSSELNVNALLLGDSALYLCASSLNGQASYEQYFGPGTRLTVT.

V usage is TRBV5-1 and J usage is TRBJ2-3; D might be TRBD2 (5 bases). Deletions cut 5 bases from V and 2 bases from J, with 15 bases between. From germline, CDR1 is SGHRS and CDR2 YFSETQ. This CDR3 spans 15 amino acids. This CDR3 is CASRQTIVYTDTQYF. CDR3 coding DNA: TGCGCCAGCAGACAGACTATCGTGTACACAGATACGCAGTATTTT.

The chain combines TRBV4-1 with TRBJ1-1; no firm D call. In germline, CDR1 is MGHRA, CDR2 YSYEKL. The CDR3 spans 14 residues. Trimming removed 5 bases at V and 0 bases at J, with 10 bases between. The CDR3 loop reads CASSAPTLNTEAFF. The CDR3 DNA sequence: TGCGCCAGCAGCGCCCCGACACTGAACACTGAAGCTTTCTTT.